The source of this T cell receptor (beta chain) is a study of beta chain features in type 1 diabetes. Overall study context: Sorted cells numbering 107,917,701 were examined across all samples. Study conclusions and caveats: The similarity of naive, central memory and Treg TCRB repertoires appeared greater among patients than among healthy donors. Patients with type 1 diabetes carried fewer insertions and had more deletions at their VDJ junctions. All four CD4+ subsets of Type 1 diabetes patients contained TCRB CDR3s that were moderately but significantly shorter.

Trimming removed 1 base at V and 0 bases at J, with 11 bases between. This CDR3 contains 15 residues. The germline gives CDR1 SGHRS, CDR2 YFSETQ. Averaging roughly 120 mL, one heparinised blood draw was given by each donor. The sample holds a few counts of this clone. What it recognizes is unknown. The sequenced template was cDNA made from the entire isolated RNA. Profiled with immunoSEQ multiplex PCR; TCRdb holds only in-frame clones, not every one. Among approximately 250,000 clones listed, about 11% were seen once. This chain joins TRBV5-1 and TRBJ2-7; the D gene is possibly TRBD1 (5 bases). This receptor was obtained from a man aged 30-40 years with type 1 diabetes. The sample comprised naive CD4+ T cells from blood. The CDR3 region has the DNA TGCGCCAGCAGCTTGTATCAGGGCGACTCCTACGAGCAGTACTTC. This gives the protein CASSLYQGDSYEQYF. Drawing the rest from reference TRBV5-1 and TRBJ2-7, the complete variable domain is KAGVTQTPRYLIKTRGQQVTLSCSPISGHRSVSWYQQTPGQGLQFLFEYFSETQRNKGNFPGRFSGRQFSNSRSEMNVSTLELGDSALYLCASSLYQGDSYEQYFGPGTRLTVT.